One T cell receptor beta chain is described in this entry. Germline V gene lookup returns CDR1 MNHNS and CDR2 SASEGT. The CDR3 covers 15 residues. Trimming took off 3 bases at V and 4 bases at J, with 13 bases between the two ends. Under the authors' procedure: Using reference gene primer amplification, nucleated cell counts were estimated. Profiling relied on immunoSEQ multiplex PCR, and the TCRdb table lists in-frame clones only, not all of them. V and J calls and clone size are copied from that table; D and trimming were computed from the DNA. The table lists 270,000 or so clones, under 95% of them singletons. The record originates from a study of blood T cell repertoires in COVID-19. Across the study: Donors in the United States, Italy and Spain gave samples during acute or convalescent COVID-19. Sample material is recorded as cDNA or gDNA derived from T cells, B-cell-depleted T cells, or PBMCs.

Input material: PBMCs or T cells enriched from blood (not recorded which). This receptor was identified in a woman in her forties with acute COVID-19. This chain uses TRBV6-1 with TRBJ1-5; D gene unclear. The CDR3 here is CASSDLAAANQPQHF. The CDR3, as DNA: TGTGCCAGCAGTGACCTGGCGGCGGCGAATCAGCCCCAGCATTTT.